One sample yielded the 7 T cell receptor beta chains listed below, sequenced in a study of neurological immune-mediated disorders. TCRdb called the 5' RACE reads again in MiXCR, with one record for every CDR3 protein. The sample records just over 95,000 distinct CDR3 sequences, approximately 3.3% being singletons. The specimen was PBMCs. These receptor sequences come from a woman aged 18-29 years with multiple sclerosis.

There are many counts of this clonotype. J is TRBJ2-3 and V is TRBV28; 12 nucleotides align to TRBD2. Trimming removed 5 bases from V and 4 bases from J; junction bases left unmatched: 13. Germline CDR1 is MDHEN and CDR2 is SYDVKM. The CDR3 consists of 18 residues. The chain's CDR3 is CASSPSRWTSGNADTQYF. In DNA form, the CDR3 reads TGTGCCAGCAGTCCATCACGATGGACTAGCGGGAATGCAGATACGCAGTATTTT.

This clonotype was recorded many times. The chain uses TRBV2 and TRBJ1-4, with D uncertain. V lost 6 bases and J lost 4, with 12 bases in between. The germline CDR1 and CDR2 sequences are SNHLY and FYNNEI. CDR3 length: 14 amino acids. The CDR3 region is CASRDTRNNEKLFF. CDR3 nucleotides: TGTGCCAGCAGAGACACACGGAATAATGAAAAACTGTTTTTT.

Many counts were recorded for this clonotype. The chain couples TRBV5-5 to TRBJ1-1; unclear D gene. V was clipped by 3 bases and J by 3 bases, with 18 bases between them. Germline CDR1 reads SGHKS; CDR2 reads YYEKEE (reference sequence). This CDR3 spans 16 amino acids. The CDR3 nucleotides are TGTGCCAGCAGCTACCCCTTTTTAAAGTCGGACACTGAAGCTTTCTTT. This encodes CASSYPFLKSDTEAFF.

This clonotype was observed many times. This sequence joins TRBV10-3 and TRBJ1-2; D gene unclear. V was shortened by 4 bases and J by 4 bases, with 7 bases between the two germline ends. The CDR3 is made up of 12 amino acids. The germline gives CDR1 ENHRY, CDR2 SYGVKD. The CDR3 sequence: CAISGVSYGYTF. DNA for the CDR3: TGTGCCATCAGTGGAGTCAGCTATGGCTACACCTTC.

This clonotype was counted many times. V is TRBV2 and J is TRBJ2-7, with 7 bases matching TRBD1. The V gene's germline CDR1 is SNHLY and CDR2 FYNNEI. V lost 5 bases and J lost 1; bases outside the gene matches: 5. The CDR3 consists of 14 residues. CDR3 sequence reads: CASSMTGSSYEQYF. DNA of the CDR3: TGTGCCAGCAGTATGACAGGGTCGTCCTACGAGCAGTACTTC.

In its sample, this clonotype was seen many times. The V and J genes are TRBV6-1 and TRBJ2-7, with D possibly matching TRBD1 (5 bases). Per the germline V gene, CDR1 is MNHNS and CDR2 is SASEGT. The ends were cut back, 4 bases at V and 2 bases at J, with 15 bases in the middle. The CDR3 runs 15 residues. The CDR3 reads CASSALPTTAYEQYF. CDR3 bases: TGTGCCAGCAGTGCCCTTCCGACGACAGCCTACGAGCAGTACTTC.

This clonotype was counted at least ten times. The chain uses TRBV20-1 and TRBJ2-2; no definite D call. Germline CDR1 reads DFQATT; CDR2 reads SNEGSKA (reference sequence). V was cut by 5 bases and J by 2 bases, with 18 bases left in between. The CDR3 runs 16 residues. The CDR3 is CSADLADSRNTGELFF. CDR3 nucleotides: TGCAGTGCTGATTTGGCAGATTCTCGTAACACCGGGGAGCTGTTTTTT.